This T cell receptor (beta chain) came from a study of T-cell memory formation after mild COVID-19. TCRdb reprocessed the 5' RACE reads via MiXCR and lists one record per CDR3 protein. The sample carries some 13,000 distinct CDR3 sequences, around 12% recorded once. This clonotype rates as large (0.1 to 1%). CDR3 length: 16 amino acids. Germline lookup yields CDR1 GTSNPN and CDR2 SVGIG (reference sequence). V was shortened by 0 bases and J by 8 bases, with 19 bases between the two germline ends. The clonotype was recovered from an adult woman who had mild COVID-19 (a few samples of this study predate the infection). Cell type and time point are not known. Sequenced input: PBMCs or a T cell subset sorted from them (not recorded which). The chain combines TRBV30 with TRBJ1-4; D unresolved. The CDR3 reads CAWSVPMDLSGEKLFF. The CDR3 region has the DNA TGTGCCTGGAGTGTACCCATGGATCTTTCGGGCGAAAAACTGTTTTTT. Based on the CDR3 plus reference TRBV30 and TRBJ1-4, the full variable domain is SQTIHQWPATLVQPVGSPLSLECTVEGTSNPNLYWYRQAAGRGLQLLFYSVGIGQISSEVPQNLSASRPQDRQFILSSKKLLLSDSGFYLCAWSVPMDLSGEKLFFGSGTQLSVL.